This TCR beta chain was captured in a study of regulatory dendritic cells for organ transplantation (dated by TCRdb to 2016 to 2017). The study in broad terms: TCRbeta repertoires were sequenced from sorted naive and memory CD4+ and CD8+ T cells before and after allostimulation with regulatory or mature dendritic cells.

Overall study outcomes, separate from this receptor: Highly diverse repertoires were observed in naive CD4+ and CD8+ T cells, whereas lower diversity was observed in memory cells, and the most oligoclonal repertoires were found in memory CD8+ cells. Allostimulation expanded memory CD8+ clones in both subjects, but regulatory dendritic cells appeared to induce more limited expansion than mature dendritic cells. Among the resting subsets, the most alloreactive TCR clonotypes were found in memory CD8+ T cells. Only a couple of subjects were sequenced, and the authors noted considerable between-individual heterogeneity in the alloreactive memory CD8+ T cell pool.

With regard to this clone: This receptor's antigen is unknown. No qualities accompany the bases; no much larger clone lies one base away.

FACS was used to sort CD4+ or CD8+ cells into naive T cells (CD45RA+) and memory T cells (CD45RO+). The T cells used for TCR sequencing were obtained from two healthy control subjects. Unstimulated sorted T cell subsets were used as baseline controls for the mixed lymphocyte reactions. The Qiagen DNeasy Blood & Tissue Kit was used to extract genomic DNA. Germline trimming: 0 bases from V, 1 base from J; junction bases outside gene matches: 11. From its cysteine to its phenylalanine, the CDR3 spans 18 amino acids. Only CDR3 DNA is held: 54 bases, read in frame from base 1. The germline V gene encodes CDR1 SGHTA and CDR2 FQGNSA. A multiplexed two-step PCR with Vbeta-specific forward primers and Jbeta-specific reverse primers was used to amplify the TCRbeta CDR3 regions. TCRbeta libraries were sequenced on an Illumina instrument through the immunoSEQ service. The source study handled its data this way. IMGT annotation was used to assign V, D and J genes, and synthetic CDR3 analogues were used to correct the counts for multiplex PCR bias. Repertoire clonality was computed in the immunoSEQ Analyzer as one minus normalized Shannon entropy. Clonal expansion was defined using Fisher's exact test with Benjamini-Hochberg false discovery rate control and a two-tailed threshold of P<0.01. This immuneACCESS table, as held by TCRdb, lists in-frame sequences with V and J called but not all clones. Of the missing ones, under half trace to an unresolved V gene in checked studies; the others have no known cause. That table furnishes V, J and clone size, whereas the DNA furnished D and trimming. The sample contains 25,000 to 35,000 clones, 82% of them found a single time. Together, the top ten hold less than 0.5% of the sample.

Sequenced: naive CD8+ T cells from blood. This specimen's cell subset or site label, interpreted: CD45RA+ naive T cells. The origin of this receptor is a human donor in good health. Recombination joined TRBV7-2 with TRBJ2-7; the central 8 bases match TRBD2. In nucleotide form, the sequence is TGTGCCAGCAGCTTAGCGTCATCGGGGGGGCTTTTTTCCTACGAGCAGTACTTC. Its protein product is CASSLASSGGLFSYEQYF.